The clone carrying this TCR beta chain appeared once. Its cognate antigen is unknown. These data are taken from a study of B cell selection in AIRE deficiency. Study-level findings and limits: About 30.6% of healthy-shared Treg sequences were found among patient Tconv cells. Healthy Tconv contained around two fifths of shared healthy Treg sequences; only TCRbeta sequenced. Of approximately 4,000 shared Treg TCRbeta sequences, over 30% were healthy-only, just under 9.5% patient-only. CDR3s were shorter in shared Treg sequences, reflecting few non-templated nucleotide insertions.

Clones were sequenced by immunoSEQ multiplex PCR, and TCRdb holds only the in-frame ones, with some missing. The table has about 22,000 clones, approximately 94% seen once. Regulatory T cells were sorted as CD4+CD25hiCD127low/negative cells. The V gene lost 6 bases and the J gene lost 5 bases, with 16 bases spanning the gap. Germline loops: CDR1 MNHNS, CDR2 SASEGT. The CDR3 runs to 14 residues. The sample comprised Tregs sorted from PBMCs. The sequence came from a human donor with AIRE deficiency. J is TRBJ2-5 and V is TRBV6-1; D is unresolved. The DNA of the CDR3 is TGTGCCAGCAGCCCAGCGACCGACTTGGAGACCCAGTACTTC. Translated, it gives CASSPATDLETQYF.